Presented here are 12 T cell receptor beta chains from one specimen sequenced in a study of cytomegalovirus exposure and HLA in healthy donors. The study ran its PCR with 60 Vbeta and 13 Jbeta primers. Sequencing used immunoSEQ multiplex PCR; TCRdb keeps in-frame clones, though not all of them. Of fewer than 200,000 clones listed, about four fifths are singletons. The sample comprised PBMCs. These receptors came from a woman aged 45-65 years in good health and CMV-seronegative.

The chain has TRBV5-4 and TRBJ1-2, with 10 bases that match TRBD1. The CDR3 covers 16 residues. The V and J ends lost 2 bases and 4 bases, in that order; junction bases with no gene match: 8. Germline loops: CDR1 SGHNT, CDR2 YYREEE (reference sequence). CDR3 loop: CASSFPGTGAFYGYTF. The CDR3 DNA sequence: TGTGCCAGCAGCTTTCCCGGGACAGGGGCCTTCTATGGCTACACCTTC.

The V gene is TRBV19, the J gene TRBJ2-7, with D possibly TRBD2 on 6 matching bases. With 2 bases removed from V and 3 bases from J, the gap between germline ends came to 17 bases. Germline V lookup: CDR1 LNHDA, CDR2 SQIVND (reference sequence). The CDR3 contains 16 residues. The CDR3 coding sequence is TGTGCCAGTAGTATATTGGCAGGGACTGACGTCTACGAGCAGTACTTC. The encoded protein is CASSILAGTDVYEQYF. Variable domain in full (rest from reference TRBV19 and TRBJ2-7): DGGITQSPKYLFRKEGQNVTLSCEQNLNHDAMYWYRQDPGQGLRLIYYSQIVNDFQKGDIAEGYSVSREKKESFPLTVTSAQKNPTAFYLCASSILAGTDVYEQYFGPGTRLTVT.

The chain employs TRBV7-3 and TRBJ2-1, with 9 positions matching TRBD1. The CDR3 has 15 residues. Germline V gene sequence: CDR1 SGHTA, CDR2 FQGTGA. V lost 5 bases to trimming and J lost 1 base; unmatched junction nucleotides: 3. The CDR3 DNA is TGTGCCAGCAGCCCGGGACAGGGTTCCTACAATGAGCAGTTCTTC. Protein sequence: CASSPGQGSYNEQFF.

V and J are TRBV7-9 and TRBJ2-7; maybe TRBD1 (5 bases). Germline V gene data show CDR1 as SEHNR and CDR2 as FQNEAQ (reference sequence). Trimming stripped 5 bases from V and 2 bases from J, with 10 bases between. CDR3 size: 13 residues. The CDR3 here is CASSTGQTYEQYF. For the CDR3, the DNA is TGTGCCAGCAGCACCGGACAAACCTACGAGCAGTACTTC.

The chain couples TRBV5-4 to TRBJ2-3, with 8 bases aligning to TRBD2. V dropped 5 bases and J dropped 2; count of bases not matched to a gene: 4. The CDR3 covers 14 residues. The V gene's germline CDR1 is SGHNT and CDR2 YYREEE (reference sequence). The CDR3 sequence is CASRTGGVTDTQYF. The CDR3 DNA is TGTGCCAGCAGGACCGGGGGGGTCACAGATACGCAGTATTTT. Based on the CDR3 plus reference TRBV5-4 and TRBJ2-3, the full variable domain is ETGVTQSPTHLIKTRGQQVTLRCSSQSGHNTVSWYQQALGQGPQFIFQYYREEENGRGNFPPRFSGLQFPNYSSELNVNALELDDSALYLCASRTGGVTDTQYFGPGTRLTVL.

In the case of this clone: Other DNA sequences in this specimen translate into the identical CDR3. The V call is TRBV9, the J call TRBJ1-6; a possible D gene is TRBD1 (5 bases). V lost 0 bases and J lost 1, with 8 bases in between. The CDR3 is 16 amino acids. Germline CDR1 reads SGDLS; CDR2 reads YYNGEE. As DNA, the CDR3 is TGTGCCAGCAGCGTAGGTGGGGGGTCCTATAATTCACCCCTCCACTTT. It yields the protein CASSVGGGSYNSPLHF.

The chain is built from TRBV14 and TRBJ2-7; 7 bases fit TRBD1. Germline loops: CDR1 SGHDN, CDR2 FVKESK. The CDR3 extends over 16 amino acids. Trimming took 0 bases from V and 2 from J; bases not matched to a gene: 7. CDR3 bases: TGTGCCAGCAGCCAAGAACCTCGGACAGGACCCTACGAGCAGTACTTC. Protein: CASSQEPRTGPYEQYF.

As to this clone: The sample contains more than one DNA sequence encoding this CDR3. The chain links TRBV2 to TRBJ2-1; 7 bases line up with TRBD2. CDR3 length equals 14 residues. With V trimmed by 5 bases and J by 10 bases, 11 bases remained unmatched. CDR1 and CDR2 from the germline V gene are SNHLY and FYNNEI. The CDR3 nucleotides are TGTGCCAGCAGTCTAGCGGTTGCCATACTCGAGCAGTTCTTC. Its translation: CASSLAVAILEQFF.

The chain recombines TRBV19 with TRBJ2-2; the D gene is possibly TRBD2 (5 bases). Looked up from germline, CDR1 is LNHDA and CDR2 is SQIVND (reference sequence). Trimming shortened V by 3 bases and J by 3 bases, and 11 bases separated the two germline ends. CDR3 length: 15 residues. CDR3 nucleotide sequence: TGTGCCAGTAGTATGAGCGGCTCGGACACCGGGGAGCTGTTTTTT. It encodes CASSMSGSDTGELFF. Variable domain in full (rest from reference TRBV19 and TRBJ2-2): DGGITQSPKYLFRKEGQNVTLSCEQNLNHDAMYWYRQDPGQGLRLIYYSQIVNDFQKGDIAEGYSVSREKKESFPLTVTSAQKNPTAFYLCASSMSGSDTGELFFGEGSRLTVL.

The chain links TRBV2 to TRBJ2-7, with D hard to call. Trimming took off 3 bases at V and 1 base at J, with 4 bases between the two ends. This CDR3 spans 12 amino acids. Germline-derived CDR1 and CDR2 are SNHLY and FYNNEI. The DNA for the CDR3 is TGTGCCAGCAGTGATAGTTCCTACGAGCAGTACTTC. Its translation: CASSDSSYEQYF.

This chain joins TRBV5-4 and TRBJ2-4; 11 positions match TRBD2. The germline V gene has CDR1 SGHNT and CDR2 YYREEE (reference sequence). This CDR3 spans 16 amino acids. Losses at the gene ends were 1 base for V and 1 base for J; bases not matched to a gene: 1. CDR3: CASSLIAGGAKNIQYF. The CDR3 DNA reads TGTGCCAGCAGCTTGATAGCGGGGGGGGCCAAAAACATTCAGTACTTC.

V gene TRBV6-6 combines with J gene TRBJ1-2; D ambiguous. Germline assignment: CDR1 MNHNY and CDR2 SVGAGI (reference sequence). CDR3 size: 13 residues. The ends were cut back, 5 bases at V and 4 bases at J, with 11 bases in the middle. As DNA, the CDR3 is TGTGCCAGCAGTAGCCAGGCGACCTATGGCTACACCTTC. It translates to CASSSQATYGYTF.